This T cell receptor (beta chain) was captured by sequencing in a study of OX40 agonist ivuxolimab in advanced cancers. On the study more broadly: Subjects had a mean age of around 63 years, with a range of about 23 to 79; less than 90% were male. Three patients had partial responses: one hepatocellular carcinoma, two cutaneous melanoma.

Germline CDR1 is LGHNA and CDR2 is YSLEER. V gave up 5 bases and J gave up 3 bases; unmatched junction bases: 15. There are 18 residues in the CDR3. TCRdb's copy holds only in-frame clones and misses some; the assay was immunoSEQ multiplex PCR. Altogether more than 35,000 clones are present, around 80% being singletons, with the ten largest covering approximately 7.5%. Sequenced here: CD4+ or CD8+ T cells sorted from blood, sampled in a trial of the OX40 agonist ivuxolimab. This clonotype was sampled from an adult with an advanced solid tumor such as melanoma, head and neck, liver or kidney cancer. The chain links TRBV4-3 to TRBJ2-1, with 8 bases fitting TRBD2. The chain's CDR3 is CASSESPASGLSYNEQFF. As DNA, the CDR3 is TGCGCCAGCAGCGAATCACCGGCTAGCGGGCTAAGCTACAATGAGCAGTTCTTC.